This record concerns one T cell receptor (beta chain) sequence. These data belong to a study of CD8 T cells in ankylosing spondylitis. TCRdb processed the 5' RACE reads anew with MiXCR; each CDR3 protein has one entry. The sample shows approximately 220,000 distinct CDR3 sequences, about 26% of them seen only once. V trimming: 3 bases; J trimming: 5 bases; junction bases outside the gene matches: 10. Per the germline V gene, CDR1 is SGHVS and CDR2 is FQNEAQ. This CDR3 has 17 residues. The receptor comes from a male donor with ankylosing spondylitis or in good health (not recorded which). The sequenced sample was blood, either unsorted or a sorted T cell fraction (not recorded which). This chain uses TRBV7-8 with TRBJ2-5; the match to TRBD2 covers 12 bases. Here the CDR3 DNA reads TGTGCCAGCAGCTTCGGACTAGCGGGGCGCGCAGGGGAGACCCAGTACTTC. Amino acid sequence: CASSFGLAGRAGETQYF.